This T cell receptor beta chain was captured by sequencing in a study of metastatic and nonmetastatic thyroid tumors. Study context: Repertoire comparison spanned blood and tumor or nodule tissue of malignant and benign thyroid patients.

Using MiXCR, TCRdb re-called clones from the PCR reads. The sample lists roughly 65,000 clones, approximately 14% occurring once. Study conclusions and caveats: Patients with malignant thyroid tumors reportedly had significantly higher TCR beta diversity than those with benign nodules, in blood and tumor.

This CDR3 comprises 14 residues. Germline CDR1 is MNHNY and CDR2 is SVGAGI (reference sequence). V was trimmed by 3 bases and J by 4 bases, leaving 12 bases between them. This clone was seen ten or more times. Its antigen remains unidentified. The entire patient cohort was treatment-naive prior to thyroid surgery. This chain connects TRBV6-6 to TRBJ1-1; D remains unclear. The sample taken for sequencing was blood. This TCR came from a male donor with papillary thyroid cancer or a benign thyroid nodule (not recorded which). Some clones in this sample may be carry-over from other donors' samples. The CDR3 sequence: CASSYRLEGTEAFF. CDR3 DNA sequence: TGTGCCAGCAGTTATCGCCTGGAGGGCACTGAAGCTTTCTTT.